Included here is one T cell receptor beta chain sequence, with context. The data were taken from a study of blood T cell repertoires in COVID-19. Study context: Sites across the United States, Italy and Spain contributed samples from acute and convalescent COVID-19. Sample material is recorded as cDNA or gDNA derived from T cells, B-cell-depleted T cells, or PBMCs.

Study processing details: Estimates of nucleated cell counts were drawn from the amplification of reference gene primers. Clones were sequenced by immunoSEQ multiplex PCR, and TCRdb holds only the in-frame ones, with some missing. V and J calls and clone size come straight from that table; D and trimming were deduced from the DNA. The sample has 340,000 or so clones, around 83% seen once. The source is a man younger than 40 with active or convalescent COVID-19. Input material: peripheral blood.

The CDR3 sequence: CAISGAGKETQYF. For the CDR3, the DNA is TGTGCCATCAGTGGGGCGGGAAAAGAGACCCAGTACTTC. The V and J genes are TRBV10-3 and TRBJ2-5; D perhaps matches TRBD2 (6 bases). With 4 bases removed from V and 3 bases from J, the gap between germline ends came to 9 bases. CDR3 length equals 13 residues. Per the germline V gene, CDR1 is ENHRY and CDR2 is SYGVKD.